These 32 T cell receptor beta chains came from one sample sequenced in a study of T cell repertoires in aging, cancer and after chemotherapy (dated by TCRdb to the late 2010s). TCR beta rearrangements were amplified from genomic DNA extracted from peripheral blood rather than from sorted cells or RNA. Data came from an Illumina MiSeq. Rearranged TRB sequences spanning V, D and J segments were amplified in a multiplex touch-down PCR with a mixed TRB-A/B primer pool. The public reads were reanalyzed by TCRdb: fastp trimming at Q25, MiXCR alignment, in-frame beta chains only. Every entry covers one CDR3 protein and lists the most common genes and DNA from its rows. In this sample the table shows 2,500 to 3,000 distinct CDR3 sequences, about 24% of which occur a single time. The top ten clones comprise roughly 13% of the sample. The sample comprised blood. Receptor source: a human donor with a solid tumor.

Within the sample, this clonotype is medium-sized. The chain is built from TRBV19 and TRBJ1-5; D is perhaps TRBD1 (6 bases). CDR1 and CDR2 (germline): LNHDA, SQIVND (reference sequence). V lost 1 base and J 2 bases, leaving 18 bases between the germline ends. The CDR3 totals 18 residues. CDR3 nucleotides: TGTGCCAGTAGTATAGTAGGGGGGGGGGGCGTTGGCAATCAGCCCCAGCATTTT. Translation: CASSIVGGGGVGNQPQHF.

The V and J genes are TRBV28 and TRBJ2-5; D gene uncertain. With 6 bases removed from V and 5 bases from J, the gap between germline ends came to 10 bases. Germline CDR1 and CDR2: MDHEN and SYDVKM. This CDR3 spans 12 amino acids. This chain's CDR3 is CASRPGSETQYF. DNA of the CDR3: TGTGCCAGCAGGCCCGGATCCGAGACCCAGTACTTC.

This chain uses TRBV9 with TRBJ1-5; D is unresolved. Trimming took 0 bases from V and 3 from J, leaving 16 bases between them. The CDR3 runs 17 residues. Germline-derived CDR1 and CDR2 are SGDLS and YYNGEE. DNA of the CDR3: TGTGCCAGCAGCGTAGAGGGATATTGCTATAACAATCAGCCCCAGCATTTT. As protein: CASSVEGYCYNNQPQHF.

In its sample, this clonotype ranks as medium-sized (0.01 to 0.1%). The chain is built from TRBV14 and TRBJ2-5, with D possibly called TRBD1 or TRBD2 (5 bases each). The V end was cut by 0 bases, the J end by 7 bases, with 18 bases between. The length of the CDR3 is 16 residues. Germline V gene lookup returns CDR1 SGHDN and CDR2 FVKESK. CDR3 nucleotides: TGTGCCAGCAGCCAAGACTGGGACCTCACCCCGAGGACCCAGTACTTC. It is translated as CASSQDWDLTPRTQYF.

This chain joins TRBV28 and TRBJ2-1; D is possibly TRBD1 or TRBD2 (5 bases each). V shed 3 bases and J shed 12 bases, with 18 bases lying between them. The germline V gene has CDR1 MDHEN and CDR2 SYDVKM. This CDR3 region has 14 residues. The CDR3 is CASSFFVSGQAQFF. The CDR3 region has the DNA TGTGCCAGCAGTTTCTTTGTTTCGGGGCAGGCGCAGTTCTTC.

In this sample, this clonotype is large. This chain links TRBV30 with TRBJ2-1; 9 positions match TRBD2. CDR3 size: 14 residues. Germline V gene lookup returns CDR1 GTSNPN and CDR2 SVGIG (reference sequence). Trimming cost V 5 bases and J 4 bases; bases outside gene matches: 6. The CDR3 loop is CAWLSGRSYNEQFF. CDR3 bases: TGTGCCTGGCTCAGCGGGAGGTCATACAATGAGCAGTTCTTC.

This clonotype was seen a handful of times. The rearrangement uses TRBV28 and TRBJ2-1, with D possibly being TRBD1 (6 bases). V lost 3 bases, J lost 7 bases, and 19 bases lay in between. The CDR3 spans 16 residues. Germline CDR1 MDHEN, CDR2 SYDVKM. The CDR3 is CASSFLTGTSKNEQFF. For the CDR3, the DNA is TGTGCCAGCAGTTTCCTGACAGGAACGTCGAAGAATGAGCAGTTCTTC.

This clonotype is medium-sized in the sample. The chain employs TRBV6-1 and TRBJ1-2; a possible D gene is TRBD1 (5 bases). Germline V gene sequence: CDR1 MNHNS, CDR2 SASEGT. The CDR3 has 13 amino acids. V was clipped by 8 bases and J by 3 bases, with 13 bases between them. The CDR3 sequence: CASLSDKYYGYTF. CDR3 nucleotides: TGTGCCAGCCTCTCGGACAAATACTATGGCTACACCTTC.

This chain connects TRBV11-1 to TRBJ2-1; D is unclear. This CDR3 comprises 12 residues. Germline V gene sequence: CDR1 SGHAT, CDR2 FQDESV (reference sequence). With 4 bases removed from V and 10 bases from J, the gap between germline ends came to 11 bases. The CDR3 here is CASSSSPREQFF. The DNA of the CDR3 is TGTGCCAGCAGCTCTTCCCCCCGGGAGCAGTTCTTC.

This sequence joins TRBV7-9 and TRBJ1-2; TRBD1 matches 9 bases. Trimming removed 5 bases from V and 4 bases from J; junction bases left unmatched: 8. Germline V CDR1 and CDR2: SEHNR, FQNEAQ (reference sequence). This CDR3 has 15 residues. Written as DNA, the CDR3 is TGTGCCAGCAGCCCGGGACAGGGCTTCCGCTATGGCTACACCTTC. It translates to CASSPGQGFRYGYTF. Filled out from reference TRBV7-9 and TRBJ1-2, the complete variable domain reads DTGVSQNPRHKITKRGQNVTFRCDPISEHNRLYWYRQTLGQGPEFLTYFQNEAQLEKSRLLSDRFSAERPKGSFSTLEIQRTEQGDSAMYLCASSPGQGFRYGYTFGSGTRLTVV.

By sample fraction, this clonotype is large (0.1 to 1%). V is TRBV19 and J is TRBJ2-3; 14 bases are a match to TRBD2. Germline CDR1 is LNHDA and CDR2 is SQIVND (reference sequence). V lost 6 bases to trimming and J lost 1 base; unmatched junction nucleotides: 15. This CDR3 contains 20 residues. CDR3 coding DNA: TGTGCCAGTAGATGGACCCTTGGACTAGCGGGAGGAGGGCGCACAGATACGCAGTATTTT. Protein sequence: CASRWTLGLAGGGRTDTQYF.

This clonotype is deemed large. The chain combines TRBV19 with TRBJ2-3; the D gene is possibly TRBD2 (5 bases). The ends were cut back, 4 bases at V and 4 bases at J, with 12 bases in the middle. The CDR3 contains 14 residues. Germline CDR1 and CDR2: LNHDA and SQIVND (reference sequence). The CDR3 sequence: CASSRPGGPDTQYF. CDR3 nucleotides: TGTGCCAGTAGTAGGCCTGGAGGACCAGATACGCAGTATTTT.

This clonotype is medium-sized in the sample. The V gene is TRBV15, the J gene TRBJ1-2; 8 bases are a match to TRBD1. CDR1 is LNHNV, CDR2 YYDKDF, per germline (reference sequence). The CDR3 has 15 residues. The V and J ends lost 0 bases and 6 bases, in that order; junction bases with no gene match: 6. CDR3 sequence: CATSRDKQGDHGYTF. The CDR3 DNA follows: TGTGCCACCAGCAGAGATAAACAGGGGGACCATGGCTACACCTTC.

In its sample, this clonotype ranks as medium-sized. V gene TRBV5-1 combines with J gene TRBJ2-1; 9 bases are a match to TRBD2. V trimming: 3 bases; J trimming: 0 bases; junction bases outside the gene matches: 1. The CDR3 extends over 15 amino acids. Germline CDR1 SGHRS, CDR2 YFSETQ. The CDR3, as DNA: TGCGCCAGCAGCTCTAGCGGGAACTCCTACAATGAGCAGTTCTTC. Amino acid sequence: CASSSSGNSYNEQFF. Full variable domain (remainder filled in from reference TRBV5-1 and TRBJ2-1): KAGVTQTPRYLIKTRGQQVTLSCSPISGHRSVSWYQQTPGQGLQFLFEYFSETQRNKGNFPGRFSGRQFSNSRSEMNVSTLELGDSALYLCASSSSGNSYNEQFFGPGTRLTVL.

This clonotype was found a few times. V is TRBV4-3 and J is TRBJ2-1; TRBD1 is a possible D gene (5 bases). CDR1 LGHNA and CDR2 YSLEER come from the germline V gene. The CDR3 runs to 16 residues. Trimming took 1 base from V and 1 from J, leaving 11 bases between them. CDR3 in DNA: TGCGCCAGCAGCCAAGGCGCCAGGGATTCCTACAATGAGCAGTTCTTC. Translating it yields CASSQGARDSYNEQFF.

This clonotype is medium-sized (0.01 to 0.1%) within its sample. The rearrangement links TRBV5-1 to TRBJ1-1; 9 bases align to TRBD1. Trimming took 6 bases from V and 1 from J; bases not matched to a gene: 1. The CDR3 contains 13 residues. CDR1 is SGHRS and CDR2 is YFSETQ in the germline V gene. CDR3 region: CASNRGQNTEAFF. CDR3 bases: TGCGCCAGCAACAGGGGGCAGAACACTGAAGCTTTCTTT.

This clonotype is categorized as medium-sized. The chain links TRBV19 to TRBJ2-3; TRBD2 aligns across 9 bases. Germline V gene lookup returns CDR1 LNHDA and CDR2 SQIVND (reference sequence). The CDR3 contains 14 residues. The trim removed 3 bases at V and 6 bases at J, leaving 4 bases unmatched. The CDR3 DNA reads TGTGCCAGTAGTATGCGGGAGGGCGGCGATACGCAGTATTTT. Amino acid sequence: CASSMREGGDTQYF.

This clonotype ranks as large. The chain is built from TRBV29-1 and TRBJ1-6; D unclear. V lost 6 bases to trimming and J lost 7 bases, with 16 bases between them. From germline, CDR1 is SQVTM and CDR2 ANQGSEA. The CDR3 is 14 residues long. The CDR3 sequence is CSVAVGDRNSPLHF. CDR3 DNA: TGCAGCGTCGCGGTGGGAGATAGGAATTCACCCCTCCACTTT. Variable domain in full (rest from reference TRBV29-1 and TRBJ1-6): SAVISQKPSRDICQRGTSLTIQCQVDSQVTMMFWYRQQPGQSLTLIATANQGSEATYESGFVIDKFPISRPNLTFSTLTVSNMSPEDSSIYLCSVAVGDRNSPLHFGNGTRLTVT.

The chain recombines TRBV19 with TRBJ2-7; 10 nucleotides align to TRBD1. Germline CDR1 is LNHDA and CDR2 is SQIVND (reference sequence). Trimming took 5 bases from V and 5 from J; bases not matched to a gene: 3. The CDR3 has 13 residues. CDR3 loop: CASSPGTGDEQYF. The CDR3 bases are TGTGCCAGTAGTCCCGGGACAGGGGACGAGCAGTACTTC.

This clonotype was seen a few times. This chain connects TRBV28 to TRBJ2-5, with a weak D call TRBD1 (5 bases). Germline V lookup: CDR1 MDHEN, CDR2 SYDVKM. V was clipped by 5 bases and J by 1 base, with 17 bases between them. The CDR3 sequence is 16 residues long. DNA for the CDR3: TGTGCCAGCAGTGACCACCAGGGCCCCCGCCAAGAGACCCAGTACTTC. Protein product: CASSDHQGPRQETQYF.

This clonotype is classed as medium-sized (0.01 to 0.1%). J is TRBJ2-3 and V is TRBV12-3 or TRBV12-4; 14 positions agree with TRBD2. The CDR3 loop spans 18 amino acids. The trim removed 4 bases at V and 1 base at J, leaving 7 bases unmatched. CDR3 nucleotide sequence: TGTGCCAGCAGTTCCAGACTAGCGGGGGGGTACGGCACAGATACGCAGTATTTT. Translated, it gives CASSSRLAGGYGTDTQYF.

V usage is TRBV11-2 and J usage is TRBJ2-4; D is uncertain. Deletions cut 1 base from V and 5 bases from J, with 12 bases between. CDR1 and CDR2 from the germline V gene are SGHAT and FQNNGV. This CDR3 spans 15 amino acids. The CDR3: CASSLVGGQENIQYF. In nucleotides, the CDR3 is TGTGCCAGCAGCTTAGTCGGTGGCCAGGAAAACATTCAGTACTTC.

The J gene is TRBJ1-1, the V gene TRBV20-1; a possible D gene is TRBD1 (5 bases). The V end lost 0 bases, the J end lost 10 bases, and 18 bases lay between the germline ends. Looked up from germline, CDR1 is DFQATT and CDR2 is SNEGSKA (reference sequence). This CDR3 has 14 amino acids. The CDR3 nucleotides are TGCAGTGCTAGAGATCCGAGTGGTGACAGCGGAGCTTTCTTT. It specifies CSARDPSGDSGAFF.

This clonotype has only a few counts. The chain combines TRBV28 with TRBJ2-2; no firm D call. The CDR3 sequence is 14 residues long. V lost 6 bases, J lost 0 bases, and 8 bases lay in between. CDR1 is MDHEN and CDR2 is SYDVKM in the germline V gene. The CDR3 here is CASSLVPNTGELFF. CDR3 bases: TGTGCCAGCAGCCTTGTACCGAACACCGGGGAGCTGTTTTTT.

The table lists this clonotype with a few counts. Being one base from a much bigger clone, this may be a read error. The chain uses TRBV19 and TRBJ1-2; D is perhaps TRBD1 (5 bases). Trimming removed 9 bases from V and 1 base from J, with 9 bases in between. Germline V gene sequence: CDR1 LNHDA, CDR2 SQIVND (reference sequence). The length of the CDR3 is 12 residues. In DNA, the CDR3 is TGTGCCAGCCGCAGGGATAACTATGGCTACACCTTC. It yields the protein CASRRDNYGYTF.

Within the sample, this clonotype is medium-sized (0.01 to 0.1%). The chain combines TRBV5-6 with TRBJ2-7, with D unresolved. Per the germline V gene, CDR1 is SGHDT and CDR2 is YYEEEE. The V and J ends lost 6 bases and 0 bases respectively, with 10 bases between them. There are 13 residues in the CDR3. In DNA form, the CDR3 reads TGTGCCAGCAACCCGGTGAGCTCCTACGAGCAGTACTTC. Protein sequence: CASNPVSSYEQYF.

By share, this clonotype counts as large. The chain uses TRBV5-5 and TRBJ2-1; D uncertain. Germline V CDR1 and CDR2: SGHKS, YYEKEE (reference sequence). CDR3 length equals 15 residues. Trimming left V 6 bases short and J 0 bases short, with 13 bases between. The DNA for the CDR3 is TGTGCCAGCACCATCGGAGCCCTCTCCTACAATGAGCAGTTCTTC. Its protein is CASTIGALSYNEQFF. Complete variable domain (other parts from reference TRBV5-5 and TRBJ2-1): DAGVTQSPTHLIKTRGQQVTLRCSPISGHKSVSWYQQVLGQGPQFIFQYYEKEERGRGNFPDRFSARQFPNYSSELNVNALLLGDSALYLCASTIGALSYNEQFFGPGTRLTVL.

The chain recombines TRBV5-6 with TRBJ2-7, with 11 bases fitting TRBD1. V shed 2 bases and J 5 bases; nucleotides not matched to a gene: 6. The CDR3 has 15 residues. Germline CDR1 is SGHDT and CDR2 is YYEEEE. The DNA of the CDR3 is TGTGCCAGCAGCTTAGTAGGGACAGGGGGTAACGAGCAGTACTTC. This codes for CASSLVGTGGNEQYF.

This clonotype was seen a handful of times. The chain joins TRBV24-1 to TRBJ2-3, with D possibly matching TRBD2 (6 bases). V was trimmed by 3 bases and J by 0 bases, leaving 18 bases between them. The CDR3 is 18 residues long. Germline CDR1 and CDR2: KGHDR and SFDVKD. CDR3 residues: CATSDTLVRAGSTDTQYF. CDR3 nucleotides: TGTGCCACCAGTGATACTCTGGTCCGGGCGGGAAGCACAGATACGCAGTATTTT.

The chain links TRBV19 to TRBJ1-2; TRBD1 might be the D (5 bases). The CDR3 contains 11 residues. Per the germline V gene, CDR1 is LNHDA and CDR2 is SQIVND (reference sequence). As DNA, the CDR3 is TGTGTTAGTAGTATCGCAGGGGGCTACACCTTC. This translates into CVSSIAGGYTF.

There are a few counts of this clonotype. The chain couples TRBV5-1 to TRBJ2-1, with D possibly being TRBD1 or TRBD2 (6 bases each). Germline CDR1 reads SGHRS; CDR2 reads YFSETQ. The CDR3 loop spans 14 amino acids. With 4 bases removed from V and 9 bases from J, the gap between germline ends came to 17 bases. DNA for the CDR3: TGCGCCAGCAGCCCCGGAGGGGGGAGCCGTGAGCAGTTCTTC. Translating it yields CASSPGGGSREQFF.

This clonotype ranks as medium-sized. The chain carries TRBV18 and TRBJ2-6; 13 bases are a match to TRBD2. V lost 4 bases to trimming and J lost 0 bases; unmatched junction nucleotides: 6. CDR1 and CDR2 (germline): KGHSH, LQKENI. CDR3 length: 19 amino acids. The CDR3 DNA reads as TGTGCCAGCTCACTCGGACTAGCGGGAGTCTCCTCTGGGGCCAACGTCCTGACTTTC. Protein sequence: CASSLGLAGVSSGANVLTF.